Given below is one T cell receptor beta chain in context. Antigen specificity is unknown. The protocol was immunoSEQ multiplex PCR, while the TCRdb copy is restricted to in-frame clones and leaves out a portion. Of some 60,000 clones in the sample, 90% were seen once. This record belongs to a study of PD-1 blockade in classical Hodgkin lymphoma. In the study overall: Nivolumab dosed at 3 mg/kg went to patients intravenously every 2 weeks.

The CDR3 is made up of 13 amino acids. The germline gives CDR1 SGHDT, CDR2 YYEEEE. The V gene lost 2 bases and the J gene lost 2 bases, with 8 bases spanning the gap. All patients experienced relapse after autologous stem cell transplantation, and brentuximab vedotin exposure was variable. Study-level results: After ASCT, patients who started nivolumab under 1 year later were excluded. At baseline, newly diagnosed patients reportedly showed less TCR diversity than healthy donors. Newly diagnosed patients had diversity similar to the baseline diversity of complete responders.

The specimen comprised peripheral blood mononuclear cells (PBMCs), sampled at baseline. The TCR was taken from a human donor with classical Hodgkin lymphoma. The chain couples TRBV5-6 to TRBJ2-7; D unclear. CDR3 coding DNA: TGTGCCAGCAGCTTTGGCAACACCTACGAGCAGTACTTC. This translates into CASSFGNTYEQYF.